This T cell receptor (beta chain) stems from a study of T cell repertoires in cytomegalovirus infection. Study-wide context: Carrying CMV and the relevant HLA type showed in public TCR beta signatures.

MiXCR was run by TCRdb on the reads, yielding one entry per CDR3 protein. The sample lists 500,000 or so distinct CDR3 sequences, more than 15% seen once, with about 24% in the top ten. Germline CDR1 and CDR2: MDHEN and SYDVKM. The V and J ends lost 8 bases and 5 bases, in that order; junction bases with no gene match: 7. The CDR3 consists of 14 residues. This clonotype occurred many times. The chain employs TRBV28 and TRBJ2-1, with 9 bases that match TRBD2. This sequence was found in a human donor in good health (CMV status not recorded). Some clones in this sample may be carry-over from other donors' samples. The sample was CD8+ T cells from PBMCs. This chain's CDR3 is CASRIAGEHNEQFF. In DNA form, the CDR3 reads TGTGCCAGCCGAATAGCGGGAGAACACAATGAGCAGTTCTTC.